The next 17 T cell receptor beta chains were all read from a single sample in a study of T cell responses to AZD1222 COVID-19 vaccine. Assay used: immunoSEQ multiplex PCR; TCRdb lists only in-frame clones, some missing. The table includes 150,000 to 250,000 clones, roughly 90% detected once. Sequences were derived from peripheral blood, sampled 28 days after the second AZD1222 dose. The receptors were gathered from an adult who received the AZD1222 COVID-19 vaccine.

This rearrangement joins TRBV10-1 to TRBJ2-3; no clear D gene. The CDR3 consists of 13 residues. Trimming took off 0 bases at V and 3 bases at J, with 4 bases between the two ends. Germline V gives CDR1 WNHNN, CDR2 SYGVQD (reference sequence). The CDR3 sequence is CASSESLTDTQYF. The DNA of the CDR3 is TGCGCCAGCAGTGAGTCCCTTACAGATACGCAGTATTTT.

This chain uses TRBV24-1 with TRBJ2-1, with 11 bases fitting TRBD2. The trim removed 4 bases at V and 15 bases at J, leaving 10 bases unmatched. CDR3 length: 14 amino acids. Germline V gives CDR1 KGHDR, CDR2 SFDVKD. The CDR3 region is CATSETGLAGRLFF. CDR3 nucleotide sequence: TGTGCCACCAGTGAAACTGGACTAGCGGGCCGTTTGTTCTTC.

The rearrangement uses TRBV27 and TRBJ2-2, with 7 bases lining up with TRBD2. This CDR3 comprises 13 residues. The V and J ends lost 3 bases and 7 bases, in that order; junction bases with no gene match: 2. The germline V gene encodes CDR1 MNHEY and CDR2 SMNVEV (reference sequence). The CDR3 nucleotides are TGTGCCAGCAGTTTTCCGGGAGGCGGGGAGCTGTTTTTT. Protein product: CASSFPGGGELFF.

This rearrangement joins TRBV3-1 (or the pseudogene TRBV3-2) to TRBJ1-2; D gene uncertain. Trimming left V 0 bases short and J 8 bases short, with 13 bases between. Germline V gene sequence: CDR1 LGHDT, CDR2 YNNKEL (reference sequence). CDR3 length equals 14 residues. CDR3: CASSQDRKNWGYTF. As DNA, the CDR3 is TGTGCCAGCAGCCAAGATCGGAAAAACTGGGGCTACACCTTC.

The rearrangement joins TRBV11-3 to TRBJ2-1; 8 bases map to TRBD2. V lost 5 bases and J lost 10; bases outside the gene matches: 13. The germline gives CDR1 SGHNT, CDR2 YENEEA. This CDR3 region has 15 residues. The CDR3, as DNA: TGTGCCAGCAGCCCCGGGACTAGATGGACGGGGGAGCAGTTCTTC. Residues: CASSPGTRWTGEQFF.

The rearrangement links TRBV20-1 to TRBJ2-7; perhaps TRBD2 as D (6 bases). In germline, CDR1 is DFQATT, CDR2 SNEGSKA (reference sequence). V was cut by 4 bases and J by 5 bases, with 9 bases left in between. The CDR3 has 11 residues. DNA of the CDR3: TGCAGTGCTACCGGGAGAGACGAGCAGTACTTC. It encodes CSATGRDEQYF.

J is TRBJ1-6 and V is TRBV3-1 (or the pseudogene TRBV3-2); D not resolved. Trimming took off 4 bases at V and 0 bases at J, with 10 bases between the two ends. The germline gives CDR1 LGHDT, CDR2 YNNKEL (reference sequence). This CDR3 has 16 residues. The CDR3 is CASSLDGSSYNSPLHF. The CDR3 nucleotides are TGTGCCAGCAGCCTAGACGGGAGCTCCTATAATTCACCCCTCCACTTT.

The CDR3 loop reads CASSWEGAANTEAFF. The DNA of the CDR3 is TGTGCCAGCAGCTGGGAGGGCGCGGCGAACACTGAAGCTTTCTTT. V usage is TRBV5-4 and J usage is TRBJ1-1; no clear D gene. Germline-derived CDR1 and CDR2 are SGHNT and YYREEE (reference sequence). The CDR3 runs 15 residues. V gave up 3 bases and J gave up 1 base, with 13 bases separating them.

In nucleotides, the CDR3 is TGCGCCAGCAGTGCCGGGTGGAGGGCAGATACGCAGTATTTT. Translating gives CASSAGWRADTQYF. The chain couples TRBV10-1 to TRBJ2-3; D is possibly TRBD2 (6 bases). Germline lookup yields CDR1 WNHNN and CDR2 SYGVQD (reference sequence). The V and J ends lost 4 bases and 4 bases respectively, with 12 bases between them. The CDR3 is 14 residues long.

The chain carries TRBV24-1 and TRBJ2-7, with 9 positions matching TRBD1. The CDR3 totals 17 residues. Germline values: CDR1 KGHDR, CDR2 SFDVKD. The trim removed 5 bases at V and 6 bases at J, leaving 16 bases unmatched. CDR3 protein: CATSGFSGTGLGGEQYF. CDR3 in DNA: TGTGCCACCAGTGGCTTCTCCGGGACAGGGCTTGGCGGCGAGCAGTACTTC.

Remarks on this clone: The same CDR3 arises from other DNA sequences in this sample as well. The rearrangement uses TRBV28 and TRBJ2-7; D remains ambiguous. Germline V lookup: CDR1 MDHEN, CDR2 SYDVKM. V was cut by 5 bases and J by 0 bases, with 2 bases left in between. CDR3 length: 11 residues. In nucleotides, the CDR3 is TGTGCCAGCAGTATCTCCTACGAGCAGTACTTC. Protein sequence: CASSISYEQYF. Based on the CDR3 plus reference TRBV28 and TRBJ2-7, the full variable domain is DVKVTQSSRYLVKRTGEKVFLECVQDMDHENMFWYRQDPGLGLRLIYFSYDVKMKEKGDIPEGYSVSREKKERFSLILESASTNQTSMYLCASSISYEQYFGPGTRLTVT.

This clone was observed once. The chain joins TRBV19 to TRBJ2-3; D is uncertain. V was pared by 6 bases and J by 1 base, with 11 bases between. In germline, CDR1 is LNHDA, CDR2 SQIVND (reference sequence). This CDR3 has 14 amino acids. The CDR3 sequence: CASSGMRGTDTQYF. Here the CDR3 DNA reads TGTGCCAGTAGCGGCATGCGAGGCACAGATACGCAGTATTTT.

The rearrangement uses TRBV5-1 and TRBJ1-5; D is ambiguous. Germline V gives CDR1 SGHRS, CDR2 YFSETQ. The germline V and J ends were trimmed by 4 bases and 0 bases, with 11 bases remaining between them. The CDR3 runs to 15 residues. CDR3 protein: CASSPGPNSNQPQHF. CDR3 nucleotides: TGCGCCAGCAGCCCGGGTCCAAATAGCAATCAGCCCCAGCATTTT.

The CDR3 sequence: CASSSDGGYEQYF. CDR3 sequence (DNA): TGTGCCAGCAGCTCGGACGGGGGCTACGAGCAGTACTTC. The gene calls are TRBV7-2 and TRBJ2-7, with D maybe TRBD2 (6 bases). Germline CDR1 is SGHTA and CDR2 is FQGNSA. The germline V and J ends were trimmed by 4 bases and 3 bases, with 10 bases remaining between them. This CDR3 has 13 residues.

V is TRBV5-1 and J is TRBJ1-1, with D possibly TRBD1 on 6 matching bases. Between the trimmed V and J ends, which lost 4 bases and 0 bases, there was a span of 10 bases. Germline CDR1 reads SGHRS; CDR2 reads YFSETQ. The CDR3 extends over 14 amino acids. The CDR3 region is CASSAGTLNTEAFF. In DNA form, the CDR3 reads TGCGCCAGCAGCGCCGGGACACTGAACACTGAAGCTTTCTTT.

The V gene is TRBV3-1 (or the pseudogene TRBV3-2), the J gene TRBJ2-7, with D hard to call. CDR1 LGHDT and CDR2 YNNKEL come from the germline V gene (reference sequence). There are 14 residues in the CDR3. Trimming took 1 base from V and 3 from J, leaving 10 bases between them. In nucleotides, the CDR3 is TGTGCCAGCAGCCAAGCCCCGCCCGTCTACGAGCAGTACTTC. Protein: CASSQAPPVYEQYF.

The gene calls are TRBV28 and TRBJ1-3, with D tentatively TRBD1 (5 bases). Germline assignment: CDR1 MDHEN and CDR2 SYDVKM. Trimming removed 2 bases at V and 4 bases at J, with 18 bases between. CDR3 length: 17 residues. CDR3 sequence reads: CASSLMRGAFEGNTIYF. CDR3 nucleotide sequence: TGTGCCAGCAGTTTAATGAGGGGCGCCTTCGAAGGAAACACCATATATTTT. Full variable domain (remainder filled in from reference TRBV28 and TRBJ1-3): DVKVTQSSRYLVKRTGEKVFLECVQDMDHENMFWYRQDPGLGLRLIYFSYDVKMKEKGDIPEGYSVSREKKERFSLILESASTNQTSMYLCASSLMRGAFEGNTIYFGEGSWLTVV.